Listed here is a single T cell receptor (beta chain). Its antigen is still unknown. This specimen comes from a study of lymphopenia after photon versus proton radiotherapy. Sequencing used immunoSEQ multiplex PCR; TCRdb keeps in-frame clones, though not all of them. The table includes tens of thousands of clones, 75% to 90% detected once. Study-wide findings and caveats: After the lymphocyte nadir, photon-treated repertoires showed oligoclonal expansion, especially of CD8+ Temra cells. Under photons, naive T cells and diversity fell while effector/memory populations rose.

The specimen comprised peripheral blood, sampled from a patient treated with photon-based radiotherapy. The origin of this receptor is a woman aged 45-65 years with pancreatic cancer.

The CDR3 reads CASSFQRGTDTQYF. The CDR3 DNA follows: TGCGCCAGCAGCTTCCAGCGCGGCACAGATACGCAGTATTTT. The gene calls are TRBV5-1 and TRBJ2-3; D is undetermined. Trimming left V 2 bases short and J 1 base short, with 8 bases between. This CDR3 spans 14 amino acids. Germline-derived CDR1 and CDR2 are SGHRS and YFSETQ.